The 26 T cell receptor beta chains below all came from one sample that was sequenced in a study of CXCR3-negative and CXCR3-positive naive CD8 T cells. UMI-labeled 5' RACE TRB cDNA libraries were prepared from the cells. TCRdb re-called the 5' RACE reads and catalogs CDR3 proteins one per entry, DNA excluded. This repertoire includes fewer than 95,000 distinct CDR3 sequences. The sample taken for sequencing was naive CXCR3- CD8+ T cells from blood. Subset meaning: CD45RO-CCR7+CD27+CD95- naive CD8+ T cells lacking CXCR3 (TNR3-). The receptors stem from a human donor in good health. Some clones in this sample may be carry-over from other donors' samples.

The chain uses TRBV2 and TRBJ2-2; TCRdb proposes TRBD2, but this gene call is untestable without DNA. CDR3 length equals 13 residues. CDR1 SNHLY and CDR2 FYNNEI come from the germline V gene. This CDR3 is CASTYGRAGELFF.

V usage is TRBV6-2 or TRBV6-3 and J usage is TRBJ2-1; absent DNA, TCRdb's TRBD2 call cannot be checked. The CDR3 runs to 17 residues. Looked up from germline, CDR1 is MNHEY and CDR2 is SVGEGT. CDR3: CASSAGTSGSSYNEQFF.

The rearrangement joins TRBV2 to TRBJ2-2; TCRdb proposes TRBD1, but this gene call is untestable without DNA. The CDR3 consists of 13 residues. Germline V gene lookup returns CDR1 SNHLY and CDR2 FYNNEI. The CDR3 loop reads CATTRGGSGELFF. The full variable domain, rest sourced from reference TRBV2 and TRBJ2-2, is EPEVTQTPSHQVTQMGQEVILRCVPISNHLYFYWYRQILGQKVEFLVSFYNNEISEKSEIFDDQFSVERPDGSNFTLKIRSTKLEDSAMYFCATTRGGSGELFFGEGSRLTVL.

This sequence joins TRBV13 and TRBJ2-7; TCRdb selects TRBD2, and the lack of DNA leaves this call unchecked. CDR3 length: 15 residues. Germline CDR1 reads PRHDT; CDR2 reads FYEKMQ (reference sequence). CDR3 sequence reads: CASSARAGGLYEQYF.

The CDR3 sequence: CSVDRRAPLSTDTQYF. This rearrangement joins TRBV29-1 to TRBJ2-3; there is no DNA to check the TCRdb D call of TRBD1. This CDR3 spans 16 amino acids. Germline CDR1 reads SQVTM; CDR2 reads ANQGSEA.

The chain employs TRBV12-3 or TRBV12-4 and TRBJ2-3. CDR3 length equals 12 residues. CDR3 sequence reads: CASSDPTDTQYF.

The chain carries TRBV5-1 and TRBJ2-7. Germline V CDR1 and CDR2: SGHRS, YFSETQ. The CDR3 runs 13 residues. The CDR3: CASSLDGASEQYF.

This chain's CDR3 is CASRGGYNEQFF. V is TRBV19 and J is TRBJ2-1; the D call of TRBD1 rests on TCRdb alone, since no DNA is present to check it. This CDR3 spans 12 amino acids. Germline V CDR1 and CDR2: LNHDA, SQIVND (reference sequence).

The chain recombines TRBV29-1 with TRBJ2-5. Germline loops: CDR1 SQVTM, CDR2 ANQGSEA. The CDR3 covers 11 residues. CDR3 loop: CSVPSLETQYF.

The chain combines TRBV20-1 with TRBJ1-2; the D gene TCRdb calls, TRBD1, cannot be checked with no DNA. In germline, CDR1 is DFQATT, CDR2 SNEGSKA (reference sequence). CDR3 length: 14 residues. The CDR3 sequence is CSARDVETGLGYTF.

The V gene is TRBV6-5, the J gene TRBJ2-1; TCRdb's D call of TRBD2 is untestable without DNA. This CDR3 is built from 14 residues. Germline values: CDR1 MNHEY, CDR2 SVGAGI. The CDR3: CASSSGGSGNEQFF.

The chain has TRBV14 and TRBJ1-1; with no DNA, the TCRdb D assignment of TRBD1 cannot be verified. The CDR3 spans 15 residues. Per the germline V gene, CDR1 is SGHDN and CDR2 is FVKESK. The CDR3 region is CASSHYRGLNTEAFF.

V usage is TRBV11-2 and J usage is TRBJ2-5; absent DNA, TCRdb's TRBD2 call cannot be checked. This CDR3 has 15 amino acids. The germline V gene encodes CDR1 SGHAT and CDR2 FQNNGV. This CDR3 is CASSLGTSGQENQYF.

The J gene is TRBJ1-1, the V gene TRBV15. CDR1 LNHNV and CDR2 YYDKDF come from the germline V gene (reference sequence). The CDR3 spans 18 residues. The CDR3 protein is CATSRDGGPSGDYTEAFF.

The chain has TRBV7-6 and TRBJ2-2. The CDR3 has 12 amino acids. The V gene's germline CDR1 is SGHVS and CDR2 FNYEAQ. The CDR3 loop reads CASSLATWELFF.

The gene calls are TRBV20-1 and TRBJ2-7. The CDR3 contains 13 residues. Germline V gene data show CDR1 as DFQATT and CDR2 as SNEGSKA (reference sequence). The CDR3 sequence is CSAPLLSSYEQYF.

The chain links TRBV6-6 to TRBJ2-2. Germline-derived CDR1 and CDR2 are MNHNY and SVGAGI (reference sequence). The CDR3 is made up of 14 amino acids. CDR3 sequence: CASSWILNTGELFF.

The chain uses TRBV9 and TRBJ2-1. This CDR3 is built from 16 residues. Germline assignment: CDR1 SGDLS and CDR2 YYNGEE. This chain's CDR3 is CASSADPSEYYNEQFF. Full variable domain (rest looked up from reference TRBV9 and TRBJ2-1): DSGVTQTPKHLITATGQRVTLRCSPRSGDLSVYWYQQSLDQGLQFLIQYYNGEERAKGNILERFSAQQFPDLHSELNLSSLELGDSALYFCASSADPSEYYNEQFFGPGTRLTVL.

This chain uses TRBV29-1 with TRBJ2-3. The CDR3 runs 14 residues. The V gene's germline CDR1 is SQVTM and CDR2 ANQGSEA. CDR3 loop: CSVPYSFGADTQYF.

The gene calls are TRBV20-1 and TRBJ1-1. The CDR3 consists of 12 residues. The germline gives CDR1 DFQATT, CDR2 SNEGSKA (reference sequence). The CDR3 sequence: CSRTSPETEAFF.

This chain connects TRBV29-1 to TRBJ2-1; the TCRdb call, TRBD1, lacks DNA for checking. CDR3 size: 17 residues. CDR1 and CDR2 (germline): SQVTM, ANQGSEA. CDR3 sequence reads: CSVELPSWGETYNEQFF.

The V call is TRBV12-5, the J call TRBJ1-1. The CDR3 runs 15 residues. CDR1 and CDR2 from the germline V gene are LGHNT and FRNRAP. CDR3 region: CASGLVPGGGTEAFF.

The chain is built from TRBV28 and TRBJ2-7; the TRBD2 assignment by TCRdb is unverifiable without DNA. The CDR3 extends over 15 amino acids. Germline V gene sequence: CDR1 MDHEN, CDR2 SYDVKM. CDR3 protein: CASSLSPLVTYEQYF.

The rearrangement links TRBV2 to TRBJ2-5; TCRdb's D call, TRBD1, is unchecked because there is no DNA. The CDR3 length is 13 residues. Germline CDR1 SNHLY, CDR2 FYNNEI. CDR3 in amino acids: CASRRIGGETQYF.

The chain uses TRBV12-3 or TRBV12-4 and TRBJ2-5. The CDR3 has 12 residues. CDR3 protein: CASIGRGETQYF.

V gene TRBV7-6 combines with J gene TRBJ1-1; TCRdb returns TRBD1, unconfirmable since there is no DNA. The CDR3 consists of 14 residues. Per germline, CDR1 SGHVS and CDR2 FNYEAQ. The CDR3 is CASSLSQGDTEAFF.